The sample holds many counts of the clone carrying this T cell receptor (beta chain). Its antigen is currently unknown. These data belong to a study of T cells in Graves' hyperthyroidism and ophthalmopathy. Overall study findings and caveats: Stable hyperthyroidism was separated from ophthalmopathy by a model based on 13 V-J features.

V shed 5 bases and J shed 9 bases, with 8 bases lying between them. This CDR3 spans 12 amino acids. Germline V gene sequence: CDR1 MNHEY, CDR2 SVGAGI. Patients were aged 18 to 65, had disease duration under 2 months, and had newly diagnosed hyperthyroidism. TCR beta CDR3 regions were amplified from RNA transcripts. The HTBI set primed first-round TCR CDR3 RT-PCR. TCRdb reprocessed the multiplex PCR reads via MiXCR and lists one record per CDR3 protein. The sample includes just under 750,000 distinct CDR3 sequences, approximately 40% of them seen just once. The sample taken for sequencing was blood. This sequence was found in a woman aged 40 to 49 with Graves' hyperthyroidism. The V call is TRBV6-5, the J call TRBJ1-6; D gene ambiguous. The CDR3 loop reads CASSPHGSPLHF. Written as DNA, the CDR3 is TGTGCCAGCAGTCCCCATGGTTCACCCCTCCACTTT.